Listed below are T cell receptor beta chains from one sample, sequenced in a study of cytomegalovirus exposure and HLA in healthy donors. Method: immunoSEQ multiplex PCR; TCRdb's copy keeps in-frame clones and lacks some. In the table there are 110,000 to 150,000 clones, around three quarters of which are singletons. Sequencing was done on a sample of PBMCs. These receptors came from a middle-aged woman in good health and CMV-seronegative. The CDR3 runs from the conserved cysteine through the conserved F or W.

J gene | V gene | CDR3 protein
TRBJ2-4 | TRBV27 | CASRPILAGGFLAKNIQYF
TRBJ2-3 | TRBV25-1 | CASSEIRGTDAQYF
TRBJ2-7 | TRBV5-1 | CASSFSGTGTYEQYF
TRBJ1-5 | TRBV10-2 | CASSETGGYDQPQHF
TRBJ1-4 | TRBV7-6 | CASSPRQVAEKLFF
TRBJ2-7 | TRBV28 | CASSLGQGGEQYF
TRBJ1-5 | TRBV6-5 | CASSQGTDSNQPQHF
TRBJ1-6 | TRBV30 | CAWSVLPGHTAGSPLHF
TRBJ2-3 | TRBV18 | CASSSTLAGGPLADTQYF
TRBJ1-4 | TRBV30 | CAWSSKYQVSEKLFF
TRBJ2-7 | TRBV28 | CASSLSPPGGYEQYF
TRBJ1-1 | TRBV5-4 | CASSFGGNTEAFF
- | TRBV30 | CAWNFPGIPYEQYF
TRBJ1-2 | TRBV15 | CATSHVSRYGYTF
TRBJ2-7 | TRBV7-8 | CASSPGTSGTYEQYF
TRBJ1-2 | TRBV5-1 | CASSYGTGVDSGYTF